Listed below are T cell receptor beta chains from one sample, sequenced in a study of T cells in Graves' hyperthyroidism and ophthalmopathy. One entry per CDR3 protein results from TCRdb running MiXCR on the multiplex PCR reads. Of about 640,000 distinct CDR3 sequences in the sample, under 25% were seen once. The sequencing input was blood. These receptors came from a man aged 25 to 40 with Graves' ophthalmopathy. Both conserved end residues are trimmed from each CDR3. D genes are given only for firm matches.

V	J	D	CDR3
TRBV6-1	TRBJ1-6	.	ASRAGRRNSPLH
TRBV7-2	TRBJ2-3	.	ASSRSRGVEGTDTQY
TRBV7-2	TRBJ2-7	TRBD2	ASSTRLAAYEQY
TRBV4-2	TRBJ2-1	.	ASSQESLLAGKF
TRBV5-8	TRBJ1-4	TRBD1	ASSPTGGHEKLF
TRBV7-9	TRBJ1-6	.	ASSLVVTEGSPLH
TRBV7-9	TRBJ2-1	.	ASSSDREGNEQF
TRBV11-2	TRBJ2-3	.	ASSRYTDTQY
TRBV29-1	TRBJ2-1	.	SVPIGNEQF
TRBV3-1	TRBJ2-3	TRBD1	ASSHRTGNTDTQY
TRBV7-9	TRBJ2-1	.	ASSPNRANNEQF
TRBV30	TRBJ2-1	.	AWSMIGGRNEQF
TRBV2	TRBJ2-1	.	ASSEQGPYNEQF
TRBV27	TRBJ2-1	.	ASSEVGNEQF
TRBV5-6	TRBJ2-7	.	ASSLNNYEQY
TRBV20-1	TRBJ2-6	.	SASLGQVSGANALT
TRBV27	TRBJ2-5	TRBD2	ASSLGVAGETQY
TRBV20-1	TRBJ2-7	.	SALNRDNGEQY
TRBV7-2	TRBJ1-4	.	ASSLKVDSANEKLF
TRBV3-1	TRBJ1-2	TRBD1	ASSQGGGGNYGYT
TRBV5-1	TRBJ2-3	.	ASSLGRLGDTQY